The 20 T cell receptor beta chains below were found in one sample sequenced in a study of cytomegalovirus exposure and HLA in healthy donors. PCR used 60 Vbeta primers and 13 Jbeta primers. TCRdb's copy holds only in-frame clones and misses some; the assay was immunoSEQ multiplex PCR. The sample yields about 130,000 clones, 81% seen once. Material for sequencing was PBMCs. Receptors were obtained from a man aged 18 to 29 in good health and CMV-seronegative.

The J gene is TRBJ2-7, the V gene TRBV6-1; a possible D gene is TRBD1 (6 bases). This CDR3 is built from 11 residues. CDR1 and CDR2 (germline): MNHNS, SASEGT. V was trimmed by 11 bases and J by 5 bases, leaving 13 bases between them. CDR3 nucleotide sequence: TGTGCCGCCGGGACATTTAACGAGCAGTACTTC. Encoded protein: CAAGTFNEQYF.

The chain employs TRBV5-1 and TRBJ1-2; TRBD1 matches 7 bases. CDR1 and CDR2 from the germline V gene are SGHRS and YFSETQ. This CDR3 comprises 17 residues. Trimming removed 0 bases from V and 3 bases from J; junction bases left unmatched: 11. In DNA form, the CDR3 reads TGCGCCAGCAGCTTGGGTGGACAGGACACGGGCTACTATGGCTACACCTTC. This translates into CASSLGGQDTGYYGYTF.

This clone was detected only a few times. The V call is TRBV4-3, the J call TRBJ1-2; D is undetermined. This CDR3 is 17 amino acids long. Looked up from germline, CDR1 is LGHNA and CDR2 is YSLEER. Trimming pared 1 base from V and 4 bases from J, leaving 19 bases between. The CDR3 reads CASSQALVLGDTYGYTF. CDR3 DNA sequence: TGCGCCAGCAGCCAAGCATTGGTCCTCGGGGATACCTATGGCTACACCTTC.

This clone has just a few counts. The V call is TRBV9, the J call TRBJ1-4, with TRBD1 as a possible D gene (6 bases). Germline V gives CDR1 SGDLS, CDR2 YYNGEE. The CDR3 spans 16 residues. Trimming took off 2 bases at V and 3 bases at J, with 14 bases between the two ends. CDR3 nucleotide sequence: TGTGCCAGCAGCGTTAAGAGTAAGGGGGCTAATGAAAAACTGTTTTTT. It translates to CASSVKSKGANEKLFF.

This chain uses TRBV5-6 with TRBJ2-7; tentatively, D is TRBD2 (5 bases). The CDR3 runs 13 residues. Looked up from germline, CDR1 is SGHDT and CDR2 is YYEEEE. Between the trimmed V and J ends, which lost 1 base and 1 base, there was a span of 6 bases. In DNA form, the CDR3 reads TGTGCCAGCAGCTTGCGGGGTTCCTACGAGCAGTACTTC. Residues: CASSLRGSYEQYF.

This clone was counted once. The V call is TRBV30, the J call TRBJ1-1; D is unclear. Germline V gives CDR1 GTSNPN, CDR2 SVGIG (reference sequence). Trimming took off 6 bases at V and 1 base at J, with 12 bases between the two ends. The CDR3 has 13 residues. The CDR3 sequence: CACSPTENTEAFF. CDR3 nucleotides: TGTGCCTGTTCCCCTACAGAGAACACTGAAGCTTTCTTT.

This rearrangement joins TRBV30 to TRBJ1-1, with D tentatively TRBD1 (5 bases). Trimming removed 2 bases at V and 4 bases at J, with 17 bases between. Germline V gene lookup returns CDR1 GTSNPN and CDR2 SVGIG (reference sequence). The CDR3 is made up of 15 amino acids. The DNA of the CDR3 is TGTGCCTGGAGTATCTCCGCGGGGGGTTCCACTGAAGCTTTCTTT. This translates into CAWSISAGGSTEAFF.

The chain joins TRBV4-1 to TRBJ1-1, with unresolved D. This CDR3 contains 12 residues. With 2 bases removed from V and 7 bases from J, the gap between germline ends came to 8 bases. Looked up from germline, CDR1 is MGHRA and CDR2 is YSYEKL. CDR3 sequence: CASSQRDNEAFF. The CDR3 DNA sequence: TGCGCCAGCAGCCAAAGAGACAATGAAGCTTTCTTT.

The CDR3 region has the DNA TGTGCCTGGAGCGAATCCTGGACAGGTTGGGGCAATCAGCCCCAGCATTTT. Protein sequence: CAWSESWTGWGNQPQHF. The rearrangement joins TRBV30 to TRBJ1-5, with 7 bases fitting TRBD1. The CDR3 extends over 17 amino acids. J gave up 2 bases and V 3 bases, and 13 bases lay outside the gene matches. Germline V lookup: CDR1 GTSNPN, CDR2 SVGIG (reference sequence).

The rearrangement links TRBV29-1 to TRBJ2-5; D is perhaps TRBD1 (6 bases). The CDR3 spans 13 residues. The germline V gene has CDR1 SQVTM and CDR2 ANQGSEA. V lost 4 bases and J 5 bases, leaving 14 bases between the germline ends. CDR3 bases: TGCAGCGTTGGGACAGCAACATGGGAGACCCAGTACTTC. Protein product: CSVGTATWETQYF.

The chain recombines TRBV7-8 with TRBJ1-1; 8 positions agree with TRBD1. The CDR3 is 16 residues long. Losses at the gene ends were 4 bases for V and 3 bases for J; bases not matched to a gene: 10. Germline CDR1 is SGHVS and CDR2 is FQNEAQ. For the CDR3, the DNA is TGTGCCAGCAGCTCCCCGCAGGGGGCGGCGGACACTGAAGCTTTCTTT. Protein: CASSSPQGAADTEAFF.

This chain connects TRBV5-1 to TRBJ2-1, with D perhaps TRBD1 (6 bases). Trimming removed 2 bases from V and 1 base from J, with 10 bases in between. The germline CDR1 and CDR2 sequences are SGHRS and YFSETQ. The CDR3 is 15 residues long. CDR3 sequence (DNA): TGCGCCAGCAGCTTAGGACAGTCATCCTACAATGAGCAGTTCTTC. This gives the protein CASSLGQSSYNEQFF. Based on the CDR3 plus reference TRBV5-1 and TRBJ2-1, the full variable domain is KAGVTQTPRYLIKTRGQQVTLSCSPISGHRSVSWYQQTPGQGLQFLFEYFSETQRNKGNFPGRFSGRQFSNSRSEMNVSTLELGDSALYLCASSLGQSSYNEQFFGPGTRLTVL.

About this clone: Mismatch with germline at one junction end may stem from a read error. This chain connects TRBV10-2 to TRBJ2-5; a weak D match, TRBD2 (6 bases). The CDR3 covers 12 residues. Germline loops: CDR1 WSHSY, CDR2 SAAADI. CDR3 region: CASGGARDFSDF. The CDR3 DNA sequence: TGCGCCAGCGGCGGAGCACGGGACTTTTCCGACTTC.

As concerns this clone: The germline gene is not matched at one end of the junction; a read error may be the cause. The chain links TRBV7-9 to TRBJ1-1, with unresolved D. CDR1 SEHNR and CDR2 FQNEAQ come from the germline V gene (reference sequence). The CDR3 contains 14 residues. In DNA, the CDR3 is TGTGCCATCAGCCGACTGATTACGGACACTGAAGCTTTCTTT. It encodes CAISRLITDTEAFF.

The V gene is TRBV5-4, the J gene TRBJ2-1; perhaps TRBD1 as D (6 bases). V dropped 5 bases and J dropped 8 bases, with 20 bases sitting between them. The germline gives CDR1 SGHNT, CDR2 YYREEE (reference sequence). The CDR3 spans 15 residues. CDR3 in DNA: TGTGCCAGCAGGGACCCGGGACAAATTATCCATGAGCAGTTCTTC. Residues: CASRDPGQIIHEQFF.

CDR3 in DNA: TGTGCCAGCTCACCGACCGGTTTAAGACAGGAATTCCACTATGGCTACACCTTC. This gives the protein CASSPTGLRQEFHYGYTF. The rearrangement links TRBV18 to TRBJ1-2, with D possibly being TRBD1 (6 bases). The ends were cut back, 3 bases at V and 3 bases at J, with 23 bases in the middle. CDR1 is KGHSH and CDR2 is LQKENI in the germline V gene. This CDR3 has 18 amino acids.

The chain uses TRBV5-1 and TRBJ2-5; TRBD1 might be the D (6 bases). Germline assignment: CDR1 SGHRS and CDR2 YFSETQ. V lost 3 bases, J lost 2 bases, and 17 bases lay in between. The CDR3 is made up of 16 amino acids. The CDR3 here is CASSYRTGTLQETQYF. The CDR3 coding sequence is TGCGCCAGCAGCTATAGAACCGGGACACTTCAAGAGACCCAGTACTTC.

On this clone itself: The same CDR3 can be traced to other DNA sequences in this sample. The J gene is TRBJ2-7, the V gene TRBV27, with D unresolved. From germline, CDR1 is MNHEY and CDR2 SMNVEV (reference sequence). The length of the CDR3 is 13 residues. Between the trimmed V and J ends, which lost 2 bases and 0 bases, there was a span of 5 bases. CDR3 protein: CASSLTSSYEQYF. The CDR3 DNA reads as TGTGCCAGCAGTTTAACCAGCTCCTACGAGCAGTACTTC.

The rearrangement joins TRBV6-5 to TRBJ2-3; perhaps TRBD2 as D (5 bases). Germline assignment: CDR1 MNHEY and CDR2 SVGAGI. Deletions cut 8 bases from V and 0 bases from J, with 15 bases between. The CDR3 is 15 residues long. The CDR3 DNA reads TGTGCCAGCCGACCGGTGCGGGCTAGCACAGATACGCAGTATTTT. Protein sequence: CASRPVRASTDTQYF.

The chain links TRBV7-3 to TRBJ2-1; D is undetermined. Germline CDR1 is SGHTA and CDR2 is FQGTGA. The CDR3 totals 16 residues. Trimming cost V 5 bases and J 0 bases, with 14 bases left between them. The CDR3 here is CASSPAGLSSYNEQFF. The CDR3 DNA is TGTGCCAGCAGCCCCGCTGGTCTGAGCTCCTACAATGAGCAGTTCTTC. Complete variable domain (other parts from reference TRBV7-3 and TRBJ2-1): GAGVSQTPSNKVTEKGKYVELRCDPISGHTALYWYRQSLGQGPEFLIYFQGTGAADDSGLPNDRFFAVRPEGSVSTLKIQRTERGDSAVYLCASSPAGLSSYNEQFFGPGTRLTVL.